This TCR beta chain was recovered during a study of molecular identifiers for immune sequencing clone quantification. Study-level information: Naive CD8 RNA (20,000 or 100,000 cells) was divided into five aliquots, with four sequenced. Study-wide results and limits: In cases of identical TCR molecules sharing a barcode, highly expanded clone sizes could be underestimated. In a background of around 970,000 naive cells, spiked Jurkat TCR RNA from one cell was reportedly detectable.

Germline CDR1 and CDR2: KGHSH and LQKENI. The CDR3 runs to 18 residues. V lost 3 bases to trimming and J lost 2 bases; unmatched junction nucleotides: 11. TCRdb passed the PCR reads through MiXCR, listing each CDR3 protein once. This sample has 600,000 to 650,000 distinct CDR3 sequences, with less than 20% found just once. CD8+CD4-CCR7+CD45RA+ cells were sorted as naive CD8 T cells. For this clonotype: Its antigen remains unknown.

The genes are TRBV18 and TRBJ2-3; 10 nucleotides match TRBD2. Sequencing was done on a sample of naive CD8+ T cells from blood, with Jurkat cell RNA spiked in. The subset: FACS-sorted CD8+CD4-CCR7+CD45RA+ naive T cells. The sequence was collected from a human donor in good health. Some libraries in this study had Jurkat cell RNA spiked in. The CDR3 DNA sequence: TGTGCCAGCTCACCTACGCCTGCAAGCGGGAGGGACACAGATACGCAGTATTTT. Translated: CASSPTPASGRDTDTQYF. Based on the CDR3 plus reference TRBV18 and TRBJ2-3, the full variable domain is NAGVMQNPRHLVRRRGQEARLRCSPMKGHSHVYWYRQLPEEGLKFMVYLQKENIIDESGMPKERFSAEFPKEGPSILRIQQVVRGDSAAYFCASSPTPASGRDTDTQYFGPGTRLTVL.